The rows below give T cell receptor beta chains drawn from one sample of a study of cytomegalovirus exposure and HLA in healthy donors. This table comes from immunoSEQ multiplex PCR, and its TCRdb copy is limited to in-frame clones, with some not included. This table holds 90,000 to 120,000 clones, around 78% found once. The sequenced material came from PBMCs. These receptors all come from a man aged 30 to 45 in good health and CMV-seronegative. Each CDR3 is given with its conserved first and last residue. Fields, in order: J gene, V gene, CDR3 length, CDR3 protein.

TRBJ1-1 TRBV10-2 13 CASITGNLTEAFF
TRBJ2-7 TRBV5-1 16 CASSLGTRARTYEQYF
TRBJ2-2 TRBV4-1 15 CASSHPGLHPGELFF
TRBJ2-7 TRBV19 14 CASSIGSSGYEQYF
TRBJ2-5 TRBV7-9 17 CASSLPAGLASQETQYF
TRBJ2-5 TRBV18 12 CASSRDRETQYF
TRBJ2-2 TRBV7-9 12 CASSPELGELFF
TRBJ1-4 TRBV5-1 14 CASSSKGQDEKLFF
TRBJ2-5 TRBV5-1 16 CASSLSQREGAETQYF
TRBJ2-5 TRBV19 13 CASSLLVQETQYF
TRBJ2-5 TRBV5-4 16 CASSLDPRGSRETQYF
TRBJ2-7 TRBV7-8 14 CASSGHRSSYEQYF
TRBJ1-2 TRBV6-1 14 CASSGGGASDGYTF
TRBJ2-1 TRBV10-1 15 CANLPRDRAYNEQFF